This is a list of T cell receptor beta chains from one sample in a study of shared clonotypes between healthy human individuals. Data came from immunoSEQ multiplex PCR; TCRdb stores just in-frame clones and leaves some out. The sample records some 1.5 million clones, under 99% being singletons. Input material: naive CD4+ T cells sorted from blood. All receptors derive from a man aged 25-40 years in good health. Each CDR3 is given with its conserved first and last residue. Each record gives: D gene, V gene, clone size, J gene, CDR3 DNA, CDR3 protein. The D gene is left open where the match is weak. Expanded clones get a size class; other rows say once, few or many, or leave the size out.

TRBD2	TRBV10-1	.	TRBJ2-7	TGCGCCAGCAGTGAAAGCGGGAGGGCCCGCGAGCAGTACTTC	CASSESGRAREQYF
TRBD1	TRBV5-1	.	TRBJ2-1	TGCGCCAGCAGTTCGGCAGGGGGAGCGAGCCCCGCGTTCTTC	CASSSAGGASPAFF
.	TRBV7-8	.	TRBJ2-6	TGTGCCAGCAGTCTAAATACCGGGGCCAACGTCCTGACTTTC	CASSLNTGANVLTF
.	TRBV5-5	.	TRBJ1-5	TGTGCCAGCAGTTTGGGGGCCACCGTCACTCAGCCCCAGCATTTT	CASSLGATVTQPQHF
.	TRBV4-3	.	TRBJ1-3	TGCGCCAGCAGCCAAGAGACGACGAGGCGCTCTGGAAACACCATATATTTT	CASSQETTRRSGNTIYF
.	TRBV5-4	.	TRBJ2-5	TGTGCCAGCCAACCAGGGAACCAAGAGACCCAGTACTTC	CASQPGNQETQYF
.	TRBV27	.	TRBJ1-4	TGTGCCAGCAGTCTAAGGGTTTTCGGCGAAAAACTGTTTTTT	CASSLRVFGEKLFF
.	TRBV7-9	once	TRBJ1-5	TGTGCCAGCAGCCCGACCGAAAATCAGCCCCAGCATTTT	CASSPTENQPQHF
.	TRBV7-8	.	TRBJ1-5	TGTGCCAGCAGCTTAGTAGGCGATCAGCCCCAGCATTTT	CASSLVGDQPQHF
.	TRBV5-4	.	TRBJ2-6	TGTGCCAGCAGCCTGTTCGCCCTGGCCGGGGCCAACGTCCTGACTTTC	CASSLFALAGANVLTF
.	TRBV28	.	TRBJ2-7	TGTGCCAGCAGTTCTAGGGGCTTTTGGGATATCTACGAGCAGTACTTC	CASSSRGFWDIYEQYF
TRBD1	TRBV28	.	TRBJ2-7	TGTGCCAGCAACGGACAGGGCTCCTACGAGCAGTACTTC	CASNGQGSYEQYF
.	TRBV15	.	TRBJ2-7	TGTGCCACCAGCAGACTAATTGGAGCTGGGACTGGGGAGCAGTACTTC	CATSRLIGAGTGEQYF
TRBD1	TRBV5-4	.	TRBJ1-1	TGTGCCAGCAGCCGGGACAGGGTGAACACTGAAGCTTTCTTT	CASSRDRVNTEAFF
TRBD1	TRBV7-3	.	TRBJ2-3	TGTGCCAGCAGGGGGACAGGGGGTCAAAGGCTGTATTTT	CASRGTGGQRLYF
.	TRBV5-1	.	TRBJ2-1	TGCGCCAGCAGCTTGGTTGGACACGTCTACAATGAGCAGTTCTTC	CASSLVGHVYNEQFF
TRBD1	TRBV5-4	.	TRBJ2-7	TGTGCCAGCAGCGCAAACAGGGGGCCCTACGAGCAGTACTTC	CASSANRGPYEQYF
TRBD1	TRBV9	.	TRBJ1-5	TGTGCCAGCAGCGTAGGACAGGGGGCCAATCAGCCCCAGCATTTT	CASSVGQGANQPQHF
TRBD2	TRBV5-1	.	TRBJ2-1	TGCGCCAGCAGCTTAGCACTAGCGGGGGTCTACAATGAGCAGTTCTTC	CASSLALAGVYNEQFF
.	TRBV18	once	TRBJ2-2	TGTGCCAGCTCACCACGGAGTGCTGGAGGGGAGCTGTTTTTT	CASSPRSAGGELFF
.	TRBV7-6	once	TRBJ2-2	TGTGCCAGCAGCTTAGCGCACAAGGGTATCGGGGAGCTGTTTTTT	CASSLAHKGIGELFF
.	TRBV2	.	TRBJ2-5	TGTGCCAGCAGTGGGGGGGCGGGAGAGACCCAGTACTTC	CASSGGAGETQYF
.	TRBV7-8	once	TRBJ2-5	TGTGCCAGCAGCTTGGGAGAATATAAGACCCAGTACTTC	CASSLGEYKTQYF
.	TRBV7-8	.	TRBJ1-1	TGTGCCAGCAGCTTAATGGGACACGGAGGTTTGGGGACTGAAGCTTTCTTT	CASSLMGHGGLGTEAFF
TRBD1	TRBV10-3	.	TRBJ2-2	TGTGCCATCAGGAGGGACAGGGACCCCGGGGAGCTGTTTTTT	CAIRRDRDPGELFF
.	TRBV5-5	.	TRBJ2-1	TGTGCCAGCAGCCGTCTCTCTAGCGCGCACAATGAGCAGTTCTTC	CASSRLSSAHNEQFF
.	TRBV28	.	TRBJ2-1	TGTGCCAGCAGTTTAATTAGCTCCAATGAGCAGTTCTTC	CASSLISSNEQFF
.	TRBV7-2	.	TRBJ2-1	TGTGCCAGCAGCTTAGGTCTAGGGAGGACCAATGAGCAGTTCTTC	CASSLGLGRTNEQFF
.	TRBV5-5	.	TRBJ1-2	TGTGCCAGCAGCTTGGACATGTTGCCCTATGGCTACACCTTC	CASSLDMLPYGYTF
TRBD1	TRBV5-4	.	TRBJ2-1	TGTGCCAGCAGCTACGAGCCTTTGGGACAGCCCGAGGGGTTCTTC	CASSYEPLGQPEGFF
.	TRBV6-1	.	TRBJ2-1	TGTGCCAGCAGTGAGATTATCGGCGGGAATTCCTACAATGAGCAGTTCTTC	CASSEIIGGNSYNEQFF
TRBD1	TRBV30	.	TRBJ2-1	TGTGCCAAGTCGGACAGGGGGAACAATGAGCAGTTCTTC	CAKSDRGNNEQFF